The clone carrying this T cell receptor beta chain appeared a single time. This table comes from immunoSEQ multiplex PCR, and its TCRdb copy is limited to in-frame clones, with some not included. The sample lists a few hundred thousand clones; 89% were seen once. These data originate in a study of blood T cell repertoires in COVID-19. Study overall: The cDNA or gDNA used as material had been derived from T cells, B-cell-depleted T cells, or PBMCs.

V was pared by 2 bases and J by 8 bases, with 10 bases between. CDR1 KGHSH and CDR2 LQKENI come from the germline V gene. CDR3 size: 14 residues. The chain recombines TRBV18 with TRBJ1-6; D gene uncertain. The origin of this receptor is a man aged 45-65 years with acute or convalescent COVID-19. Sequencing was performed on peripheral blood. In DNA, the CDR3 is TGTGCCAGCTCACCAGCGGATGGCGATTCACCCCTCCACTTT. Protein sequence: CASSPADGDSPLHF.